A single sample gave rise to the 32 T cell receptor beta chains below, sequenced in a study of blood T cell repertoires in COVID-19. Only in-frame clones appear in the TCRdb table, and some are missing; sequencing was by immunoSEQ multiplex PCR. The data show approximately 94,000 clones, under 90% seen once. The sequenced sample consisted of peripheral blood. All receptors come from a human donor in a cohort sampled during active COVID-19.

J is TRBJ1-3 and V is TRBV3-1 (or the pseudogene TRBV3-2); D unresolved. CDR3 size: 13 residues. Trimming left V 5 bases short and J 0 bases short, with 5 bases between. Germline lookup yields CDR1 LGHDT and CDR2 YNNKEL (reference sequence). The CDR3 loop is CASSSLSGNTIYF. Here the CDR3 DNA reads TGTGCCAGCAGCTCCCTCTCTGGAAACACCATATATTTT.

The chain uses TRBV5-1 and TRBJ1-5; TRBD1 agrees at 8 bases. This CDR3 comprises 17 residues. V was clipped by 4 bases and J by 4 bases; unmatched bases: 13. CDR1 and CDR2 from the germline V gene are SGHRS and YFSETQ. The DNA for the CDR3 is TGCGCCAGCAGCCCAGGACAGGGAGATGATTGGAATCAGCCCCAGCATTTT. Its translation: CASSPGQGDDWNQPQHF.

CDR3 sequence (DNA): TGTGCCAGCAGCTTAATGGCGGGCACAGATACGCAGTATTTT. It is translated as CASSLMAGTDTQYF. The V and J genes are TRBV7-2 and TRBJ2-3; D is uncertain. Trimming left V 2 bases short and J 1 base short, with 7 bases between. CDR1 SGHTA and CDR2 FQGNSA come from the germline V gene. This CDR3 comprises 14 residues.

V gene TRBV3-1 (or the pseudogene TRBV3-2) combines with J gene TRBJ2-3; 14 bases match TRBD2. The germline CDR1 and CDR2 sequences are LGHDT and YNNKEL (reference sequence). This CDR3 is 18 amino acids long. V dropped 4 bases and J dropped 0; count of bases not matched to a gene: 6. CDR3 bases: TGTGCCAGCAGCCGGGGACTAGCGGGGGATGTTAGCACAGATACGCAGTATTTT. It is translated as CASSRGLAGDVSTDTQYF.

This chain joins TRBV3-1 (or the pseudogene TRBV3-2) and TRBJ2-1, with D possibly TRBD2 on 5 matching bases. V lost 7 bases, J lost 6 bases, and 22 bases lay in between. Germline values: CDR1 LGHDT, CDR2 YNNKEL (reference sequence). The CDR3 contains 16 residues. The CDR3 nucleotides read TGTGCCAGCACCGTTACCGGGTTCCAAGAGGGCAATGAGCAGTTCTTC. It specifies CASTVTGFQEGNEQFF.

J is TRBJ2-1 and V is TRBV6-4; 7 nucleotides agree with TRBD1. J lost 4 bases, V lost 0 bases, and 3 bases had no gene match. The CDR3 totals 15 residues. CDR1 MRHNA and CDR2 SNTAGT come from the germline V gene. The DNA of the CDR3 is TGTGCCAGCAGTGACTCAGGGACAGAGTACAATGAGCAGTTCTTC. Translated: CASSDSGTEYNEQFF.

This sequence joins TRBV12-3 or TRBV12-4 and TRBJ2-2; the D gene is possibly TRBD2 (5 bases). The V and J ends lost 1 base and 6 bases respectively, with 6 bases between them. This CDR3 region has 13 residues. CDR3: CASSLGGSGELFF. CDR3 DNA: TGTGCCAGCAGTTTAGGCGGGTCCGGGGAGCTGTTTTTT.

V and J are TRBV13 and TRBJ2-7; possible D gene TRBD2, 5 bases. V lost 1 base and J 5 bases, leaving 9 bases between the germline ends. The V gene's germline CDR1 is PRHDT and CDR2 FYEKMQ (reference sequence). The CDR3 covers 13 residues. This CDR3 is CASSLVRRDEQYF. DNA for the CDR3: TGTGCCAGCAGCTTAGTTCGGCGGGACGAGCAGTACTTC.

J is TRBJ2-7 and V is TRBV6-2 or TRBV6-3, with 7 bases fitting TRBD2. CDR3 length equals 14 residues. Germline trimming cut 6 bases from V and 6 bases from J; bases unmatched to any gene: 11. The V gene's germline CDR1 is MNHEY and CDR2 SVGEGT. The CDR3: CASSPWAGAFEQYF. For the CDR3, the DNA is TGTGCCAGCAGCCCGTGGGCGGGAGCCTTCGAGCAGTACTTC.

The rearrangement uses TRBV5-1 and TRBJ1-4; the match to TRBD1 covers 7 bases. CDR1 and CDR2 from the germline V gene are SGHRS and YFSETQ. The J segment lost 8 bases and the V segment lost 4 bases, leaving 8 bases of the junction unmatched. This CDR3 spans 14 amino acids. This chain's CDR3 is CASSLPTGCEKLFF. The CDR3 region has the DNA TGCGCCAGCAGCCTCCCGACAGGGTGCGAAAAACTGTTTTTT.

V and J are TRBV6-5 and TRBJ1-6; a weak D match, TRBD1 (5 bases). This CDR3 has 15 residues. V was cut by 7 bases and J by 9 bases, with 19 bases left in between. In germline, CDR1 is MNHEY, CDR2 SVGAGI. The CDR3 loop is CASTRRQGGSSPLHF. CDR3 nucleotide sequence: TGTGCCAGCACTAGGCGCCAGGGAGGAAGTTCACCCCTCCACTTT.

J is TRBJ1-3 and V is TRBV9; no clear D. This CDR3 has 15 amino acids. Germline V gene sequence: CDR1 SGDLS, CDR2 YYNGEE. Trimming took off 0 bases at V and 2 bases at J, with 9 bases between the two ends. The CDR3 sequence: CASSVVPNPGNTIYF. In nucleotides, the CDR3 is TGTGCCAGCAGCGTAGTTCCTAATCCTGGAAACACCATATATTTT.

This chain joins TRBV7-9 and TRBJ1-6; D is perhaps TRBD1 (5 bases). V was cut by 3 bases and J by 13 bases, with 7 bases left in between. CDR1 and CDR2 (germline): SEHNR, FQNEAQ (reference sequence). The CDR3 loop spans 11 amino acids. The CDR3 sequence is CASSFGGPLHF. CDR3 sequence (DNA): TGTGCCAGCAGCTTTGGGGGGCCCCTCCACTTT.

The chain links TRBV6-2 or TRBV6-3 to TRBJ1-1, with 9 nucleotides matching TRBD1. The junction had 9 bases not matched to a gene; V was cut back by 6 bases and J by 1 base. The CDR3 loop spans 16 amino acids. From germline, CDR1 is MNHEY and CDR2 SVGEGT. The CDR3 loop is CASSPLDRGWNTEAFF. The DNA for the CDR3 is TGTGCCAGCAGCCCATTGGACAGGGGATGGAACACTGAAGCTTTCTTT.

This clone was recorded once. In nucleotides, the CDR3 is TGTGCCAGCTCCGGGACAACGACAAATCAGCCCCAGCATTTT. Amino acid sequence: CASSGTTTNQPQHF. V usage is TRBV2 and J usage is TRBJ1-5, with D possibly TRBD1 on 6 matching bases. This CDR3 contains 14 residues. V lost 8 bases, J lost 4 bases, and 15 bases lay in between. The germline V gene has CDR1 SNHLY and CDR2 FYNNEI.

The chain couples TRBV5-1 to TRBJ1-2, with 10 bases lining up with TRBD1. CDR3 length equals 14 residues. The J segment lost 4 bases and the V segment lost 3 bases, leaving 3 bases of the junction unmatched. Germline V gene data show CDR1 as SGHRS and CDR2 as YFSETQ. The CDR3 sequence: CASSSGQGVYGYTF. The CDR3 nucleotides read TGCGCCAGCAGCTCTGGACAGGGGGTCTATGGCTACACCTTC.

This clone turned up a few times. The CDR3: CASSKTGTFKHYEQYF. CDR3 coding DNA: TGTGCCAGCAGTAAAACCGGGACTTTCAAGCACTACGAGCAGTACTTC. J is TRBJ2-7 and V is TRBV7-2; possibly TRBD2 for D (6 bases). Trimming shortened V by 6 bases and J by 3 bases, and 21 bases separated the two germline ends. Per germline, CDR1 SGHTA and CDR2 FQGNSA. The CDR3 has 16 amino acids. Full variable domain (missing parts from reference TRBV7-2 and TRBJ2-7): GAGVSQSPSNKVTEKGKDVELRCDPISGHTALYWYRQSLGQGLEFLIYFQGNSAPDKSGLPSDRFSAERTGGSVSTLTIQRTQQEDSAVYLCASSKTGTFKHYEQYFGPGTRLTVT.

Written as DNA, the CDR3 is TGTGCCAGCACCAGAGTTGCAGGTTCACCCCTCCACTTT. It specifies CASTRVAGSPLHF. J is TRBJ1-6 and V is TRBV6-5, with no clear D. This CDR3 has 13 amino acids. V lost 7 bases to trimming and J lost 9 bases, with 13 bases between them. Per the germline V gene, CDR1 is MNHEY and CDR2 is SVGAGI.

The chain carries TRBV28 and TRBJ2-4; TRBD2 agrees at 13 bases. CDR1 and CDR2 from the germline V gene are MDHEN and SYDVKM. V shed 2 bases and J 2 bases; nucleotides not matched to a gene: 15. The CDR3 totals 21 residues. The CDR3 sequence: CASSLGAAGLAGESTKNIQYF. The CDR3 DNA sequence: TGTGCCAGCAGTTTAGGGGCAGCCGGACTAGCGGGAGAGTCAACCAAAAACATTCAGTACTTC.

This clone was detected a few times. This chain connects TRBV3-1 (or the pseudogene TRBV3-2) to TRBJ2-2, with D unresolved. The V gene's germline CDR1 is LGHDT and CDR2 YNNKEL (reference sequence). This CDR3 has 12 amino acids. The ends were cut back, 3 bases at V and 4 bases at J, with 3 bases in the middle. CDR3 sequence: CASSHGTGELFF. CDR3 nucleotide sequence: TGTGCCAGCAGCCACGGCACCGGGGAGCTGTTTTTT.

This clone was recorded at least ten times. V is TRBV6-2 or TRBV6-3 and J is TRBJ2-1; 9 bases align to TRBD1. The CDR3 loop spans 17 amino acids. J was trimmed by 9 bases and V by 2 bases; bases with no gene match: 14. Germline CDR1 is MNHEY and CDR2 is SVGEGT. In DNA form, the CDR3 reads TGTGCCAGCAGTTACGGCTCAGGACAGGGGTTTTTCGGTGAGCAGTTCTTC. Translated: CASSYGSGQGFFGEQFF.

The DNA of the CDR3 is TGTGCCAGCAGTTCAAATGGACTAGCGGGGGGGCCGTGGGGCACCGGGGAGCTGTTTTTT. It yields the protein CASSSNGLAGGPWGTGELFF. This chain connects TRBV27 to TRBJ2-2; 15 positions match TRBD2. Germline values: CDR1 MNHEY, CDR2 SMNVEV (reference sequence). Germline trimming cut 4 bases from V and 4 bases from J; bases unmatched to any gene: 13. This CDR3 spans 20 amino acids.

The rearrangement uses TRBV19 and TRBJ2-7, with 7 positions matching TRBD1. CDR3 length equals 15 residues. Unmatched junction bases numbered 14, after V lost 6 bases and J lost 6 bases. Germline CDR1 and CDR2: LNHDA and SQIVND (reference sequence). CDR3 sequence: CASRNRGAGASEQYF. The CDR3 DNA is TGTGCCAGTAGGAACAGGGGCGCAGGGGCCTCCGAGCAGTACTTC.

This chain uses TRBV29-1 with TRBJ1-2, with 7 bases lining up with TRBD1. Unmatched junction bases numbered 10, after V lost 2 bases and J lost 1 base. Germline values: CDR1 SQVTM, CDR2 ANQGSEA. The CDR3 covers 16 residues. The CDR3: CSVELMPGQINYGYTF. The DNA for the CDR3 is TGCAGCGTTGAATTAATGCCGGGACAGATTAACTATGGCTACACCTTC.

The V gene is TRBV13, the J gene TRBJ1-2; TRBD1 aligns across 7 bases. Germline lookup yields CDR1 PRHDT and CDR2 FYEKMQ (reference sequence). V lost 5 bases to trimming and J lost 3 bases; unmatched junction nucleotides: 6. The CDR3 consists of 14 residues. The CDR3 bases are TGTGCCAGCAGCCCGTACGGACAGGACTATGGCTACACCTTC. This codes for CASSPYGQDYGYTF.

The chain has TRBV6-5 and TRBJ2-3; weak D call: TRBD2 (6 bases). The CDR3 contains 15 residues. The germline V gene encodes CDR1 MNHEY and CDR2 SVGAGI. The germline V and J ends were trimmed by 6 bases and 2 bases, with 15 bases remaining between them. The chain's CDR3 is CASRQYGGSTDTQYF. Written as DNA, the CDR3 is TGTGCCAGCAGGCAGTACGGGGGTTCCACAGATACGCAGTATTTT.

V and J are TRBV4-3 and TRBJ2-1; D is undetermined. Germline CDR1 is LGHNA and CDR2 is YSLEER. Trimming removed 0 bases from V and 1 base from J, with 7 bases in between. This CDR3 spans 15 amino acids. The CDR3 here is CASSQETISYNEQFF. DNA of the CDR3: TGCGCCAGCAGCCAAGAAACTATTTCCTACAATGAGCAGTTCTTC.

This sequence joins TRBV6-5 and TRBJ2-7, with 7 bases that match TRBD2. Per the germline V gene, CDR1 is MNHEY and CDR2 is SVGAGI. The CDR3 extends over 14 amino acids. J lost 1 base, V lost 5 bases, and 5 bases had no gene match. CDR3 residues: CASSRGDYSYEQYF. The CDR3 DNA sequence: TGTGCCAGCAGTAGAGGGGACTATTCCTACGAGCAGTACTTC.

The rearrangement joins TRBV5-1 to TRBJ1-4, with a tentative D call TRBD1 (6 bases). The V end lost 5 bases, the J end lost 6 bases, and 14 bases lay between the germline ends. The CDR3 sequence is 14 residues long. The germline V gene encodes CDR1 SGHRS and CDR2 YFSETQ. The CDR3 sequence: CASRPGGQDEKLFF. DNA of the CDR3: TGCGCCAGCAGACCGGGGGGGCAAGATGAAAAACTGTTTTTT.

The genes are TRBV19 and TRBJ2-1; a weak D match, TRBD1 (6 bases). The germline V gene has CDR1 LNHDA and CDR2 SQIVND (reference sequence). The CDR3 sequence is 15 residues long. Trimming left V 2 bases short and J 5 bases short, with 13 bases between. CDR3 loop: CASSIRDTYNNEQFF. The CDR3 DNA reads TGTGCCAGTAGTATAAGGGACACCTATAACAATGAGCAGTTCTTC.

This sequence joins TRBV2 and TRBJ2-3; 7 bases are shared with TRBD1. This CDR3 region has 19 residues. Germline-derived CDR1 and CDR2 are SNHLY and FYNNEI. Trimming cost V 7 bases and J 2 bases; bases outside gene matches: 21. The CDR3: CASTYLPPGTESYTDTQYF. CDR3 DNA: TGTGCCAGCACTTATCTGCCTCCAGGGACAGAGTCTTACACAGATACGCAGTATTTT. The full variable domain, in which reference TRBV2 and TRBJ2-3 provide the parts outside the CDR3, is EPEVTQTPSHQVTQMGQEVILRCVPISNHLYFYWYRQILGQKVEFLVSFYNNEISEKSEIFDDQFSVERPDGSNFTLKIRSTKLEDSAMYFCASTYLPPGTESYTDTQYFGPGTRLTVL.

CDR3 nucleotides: TGTGCCAGCACTCGCGACAGGGTCTACGAGCAGTACTTC. As protein: CASTRDRVYEQYF. The chain carries TRBV2 and TRBJ2-7; 7 bases fit TRBD1. Germline loops: CDR1 SNHLY, CDR2 FYNNEI. V was clipped by 7 bases and J by 3 bases; unmatched bases: 6. The CDR3 extends over 13 amino acids.